This entry is about one T cell receptor (beta chain). The antigen it binds to is not known. Qualities for individual bases were not recorded, and no much larger clone is one base off. CDR1 and CDR2, looked up from the germline V gene, are MGHDK and SYGVNS. Including the terminal cysteine and phenylalanine, the CDR3 comprises 16 residues. Just the 48-base CDR3 DNA is kept, in frame starting at base 1. V and J are trimmed by 2 bases and 10 bases, and the gene matches miss 12 bases of the junction. This sample is drawn from a study of response to subunit inactivated influenza vaccine listed by TCRdb under 2018. A note on the overall study: Deep quantitative T cell receptor repertoire profiling was used in the study to track responses to a trivalent subunit inactivated influenza vaccine.

Results the study describes overall, beyond this receptor: The authors proposed that each seasonal influenza vaccination may bring in only a limited number of new T cells.

The protocol used for the library was RT-PCR. TCRdb records Illumina HiSeq 2500 as the sequencer. Using fastp trimming at Q25 and MiXCR clonotype assembly, TCRdb reanalyzed the public sequencing data and kept in-frame beta chains. Every distinct CDR3 protein forms one entry, paired with its most common genes and DNA. Across this sample there are 540,000 or so distinct CDR3 sequences, with 10% to 15% seen only once. Around 13% of the sample comes from the top ten. Per the publication, the time point label means: 45 to 55 days after influenza vaccine administration. This sample comprised PBMCs from blood, obtained roughly 6 weeks after vaccination. Here the chain combines TRBV25-1 and TRBJ2-1, and TRBD2 matches 9 of the central bases. This clonotype was obtained from a middle-aged man who received an inactivated influenza vaccine. Donor details come from another sample of the same person, matched by shared clones. The DNA sequence is given as TGTGCCAGCAGTGAACACGGCGGGAGGGTCGCGCGGGAGCAGTTCTTC. Its protein product is CASSEHGGRVAREQFF. Outside the CDR3, residues come from the reference TRBV25-1 and TRBJ2-1 proteins, so the full variable domain is: EADIYQTPRYLVIGTGKKITLECSQTMGHDKMYWYQQDPGMELHLIHYSYGVNSTEKGDLSSESTVSRIRTEHFPLTLESARPSHTSQYLCASSEHGGRVAREQFFGPGTRLTVL.